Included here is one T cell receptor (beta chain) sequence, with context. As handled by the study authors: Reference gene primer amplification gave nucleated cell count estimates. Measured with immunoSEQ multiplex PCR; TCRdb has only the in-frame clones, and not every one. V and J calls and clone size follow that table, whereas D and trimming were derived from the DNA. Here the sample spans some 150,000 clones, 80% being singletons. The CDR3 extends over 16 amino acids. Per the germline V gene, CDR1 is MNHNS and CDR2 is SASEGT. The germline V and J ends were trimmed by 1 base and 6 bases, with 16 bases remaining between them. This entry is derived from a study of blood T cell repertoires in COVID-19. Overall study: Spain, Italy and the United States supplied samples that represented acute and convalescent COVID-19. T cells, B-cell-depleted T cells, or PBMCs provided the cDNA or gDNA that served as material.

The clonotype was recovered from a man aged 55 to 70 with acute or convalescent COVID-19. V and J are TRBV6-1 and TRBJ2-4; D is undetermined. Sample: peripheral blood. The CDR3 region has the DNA TGTGCCAGCAGTGAAGTTGTAGTCTCGCCCGGAAACATTCAGTACTTC. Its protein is CASSEVVVSPGNIQYF.